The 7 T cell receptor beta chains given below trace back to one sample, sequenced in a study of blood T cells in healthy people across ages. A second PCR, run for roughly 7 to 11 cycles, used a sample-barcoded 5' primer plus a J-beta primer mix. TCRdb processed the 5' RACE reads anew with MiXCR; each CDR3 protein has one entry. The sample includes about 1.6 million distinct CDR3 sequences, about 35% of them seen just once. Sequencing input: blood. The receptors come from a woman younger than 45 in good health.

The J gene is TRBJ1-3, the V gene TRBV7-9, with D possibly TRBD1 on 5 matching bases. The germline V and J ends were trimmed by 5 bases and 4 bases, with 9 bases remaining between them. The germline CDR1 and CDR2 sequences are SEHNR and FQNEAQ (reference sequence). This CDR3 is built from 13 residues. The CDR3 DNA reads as TGTGCCAGCAGCGAGGGGTCAGGAAACACCATATATTTT. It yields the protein CASSEGSGNTIYF. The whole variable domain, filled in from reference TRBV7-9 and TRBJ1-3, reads DTGVSQNPRHKITKRGQNVTFRCDPISEHNRLYWYRQTLGQGPEFLTYFQNEAQLEKSRLLSDRFSAERPKGSFSTLEIQRTEQGDSAMYLCASSEGSGNTIYFGEGSWLTVV.

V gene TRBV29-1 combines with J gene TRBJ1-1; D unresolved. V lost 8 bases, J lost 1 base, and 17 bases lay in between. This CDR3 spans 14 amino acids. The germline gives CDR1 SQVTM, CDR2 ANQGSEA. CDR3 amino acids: CSFSRPLGNTEAFF. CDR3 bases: TGCAGCTTCTCCAGGCCCCTCGGGAACACTGAAGCTTTCTTT. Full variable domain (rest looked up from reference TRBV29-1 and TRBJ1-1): SAVISQKPSRDICQRGTSLTIQCQVDSQVTMMFWYRQQPGQSLTLIATANQGSEATYESGFVIDKFPISRPNLTFSTLTVSNMSPEDSSIYLCSFSRPLGNTEAFFGQGTRLTVV.

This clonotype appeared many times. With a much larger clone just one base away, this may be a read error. Written as DNA, the CDR3 is TGTGCCAGCAGGGAGAGCTCCTACGAGCAGTACTTC. Protein: CASRESSYEQYF. The chain has TRBV12-3 or TRBV12-4 and TRBJ2-7; D is undetermined. V dropped 6 bases and J dropped 0 bases, with 6 bases sitting between them. This CDR3 has 12 residues.

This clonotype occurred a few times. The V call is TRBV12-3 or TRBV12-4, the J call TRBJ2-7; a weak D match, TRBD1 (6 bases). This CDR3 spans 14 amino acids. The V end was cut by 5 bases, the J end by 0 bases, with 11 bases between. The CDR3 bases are TGTGCCAGCAGTACGGGACACAGCTCCTACGAGCAGTACTTC. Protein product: CASSTGHSSYEQYF.

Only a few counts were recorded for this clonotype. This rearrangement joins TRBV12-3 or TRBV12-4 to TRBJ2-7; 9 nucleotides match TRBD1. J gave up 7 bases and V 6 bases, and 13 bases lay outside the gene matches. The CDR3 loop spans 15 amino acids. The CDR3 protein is CASSSSGTGNYEQYF. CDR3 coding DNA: TGTGCCAGCAGCTCATCCGGGACAGGGAACTATGAGCAGTACTTC.

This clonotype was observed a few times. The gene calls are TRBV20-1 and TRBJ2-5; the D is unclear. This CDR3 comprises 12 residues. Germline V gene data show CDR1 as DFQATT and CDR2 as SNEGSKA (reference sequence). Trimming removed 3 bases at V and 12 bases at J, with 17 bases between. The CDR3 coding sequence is TGCAGTGCTAGGGTGGGTCAACCGGACGAGTACTTC. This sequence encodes CSARVGQPDEYF.

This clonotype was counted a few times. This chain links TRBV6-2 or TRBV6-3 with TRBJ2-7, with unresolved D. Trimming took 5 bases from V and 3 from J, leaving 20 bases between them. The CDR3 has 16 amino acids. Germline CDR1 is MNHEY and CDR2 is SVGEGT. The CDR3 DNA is TGTGCCAGCAGTCCCCTCAAGGGATGGGTTGACTACGAGCAGTACTTC. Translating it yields CASSPLKGWVDYEQYF.